The 9 T cell receptor beta chains below were found in one sample sequenced in a study of blood T cell repertoires in COVID-19. This table comes from immunoSEQ multiplex PCR, and its TCRdb copy is limited to in-frame clones, with some not included. The sample shows 200,000 or so clones, 80% to 90% of them seen only once. The sequenced sample consisted of peripheral blood. Receptors originate from a woman in her sixties or seventies with active or convalescent COVID-19.

The V gene is TRBV19, the J gene TRBJ1-1; 7 bases are a match to TRBD1. The trim removed 5 bases at V and 6 bases at J, leaving 6 bases unmatched. CDR1 and CDR2 from the germline V gene are LNHDA and SQIVND (reference sequence). This CDR3 spans 13 amino acids. CDR3 bases: TGTGCCAGTAGTCCCTACAGGGGCTCTGAAGCTTTCTTT. The encoded protein is CASSPYRGSEAFF.

This clone was seen once. The chain joins TRBV5-1 to TRBJ2-7, with 8 bases matching TRBD2. CDR1 and CDR2 (germline): SGHRS, YFSETQ. This CDR3 spans 14 amino acids. With 4 bases clipped from V and 6 bases from J, the junction kept 9 bases outside the gene matches. The CDR3 loop is CASSPGGPGSEQYF. The DNA of the CDR3 is TGCGCCAGCAGCCCGGGAGGGCCGGGGAGCGAGCAGTACTTC.

Regarding this clone: Different DNA sequences within this sample yield the same CDR3. This rearrangement joins TRBV19 to TRBJ1-5; possibly TRBD1 for D (6 bases). Germline CDR1 reads LNHDA; CDR2 reads SQIVND (reference sequence). CDR3 length equals 12 residues. With 9 bases removed from V and 2 bases from J, the gap between germline ends came to 8 bases. CDR3 coding DNA: TGTGCCAGCCGGACAGGCAATCAGCCCCAGCATTTT. Translated: CASRTGNQPQHF.

V and J are TRBV27 and TRBJ1-2; 7 bases align to TRBD1. V lost 5 bases and J lost 4; bases outside the gene matches: 1. CDR1 and CDR2 from the germline V gene are MNHEY and SMNVEV (reference sequence). CDR3 size: 12 residues. This CDR3 reads CASSPGGYGYTF. CDR3 nucleotides: TGTGCCAGCAGTCCAGGGGGCTATGGCTACACCTTC.

The chain couples TRBV6-5 to TRBJ2-7, with D possibly TRBD1 on 5 matching bases. Trimming removed 2 bases from V and 1 base from J, with 12 bases in between. Germline V CDR1 and CDR2: MNHEY, SVGAGI. This CDR3 has 15 amino acids. CDR3 residues: CASSYTQGFSYEQYF. The CDR3 DNA reads TGTGCCAGCAGTTACACGCAGGGATTTTCCTACGAGCAGTACTTC.

The chain combines TRBV3-1 (or the pseudogene TRBV3-2) with TRBJ1-5, with 9 bases that match TRBD1. V lost 4 bases and J lost 7; bases outside the gene matches: 5. The CDR3 has 14 amino acids. The germline V gene encodes CDR1 LGHDT and CDR2 YNNKEL (reference sequence). CDR3 amino acids: CASSLGTGRQPQHF. The CDR3 DNA is TGTGCCAGCAGCCTCGGGACAGGGAGGCAGCCCCAGCATTTT.

V gene TRBV29-1 combines with J gene TRBJ2-3; no reliable D call. The CDR3 contains 15 residues. V lost 2 bases, J lost 2 bases, and 14 bases lay in between. Germline CDR1 SQVTM, CDR2 ANQGSEA. The CDR3 nucleotides are TGCAGCGTTGAAAGAAATCGAGGCATCACAGATACGCAGTATTTT. It encodes CSVERNRGITDTQYF.

V usage is TRBV19 and J usage is TRBJ2-2, with 9 bases identical to TRBD1. V shed 5 bases and J 5 bases; nucleotides not matched to a gene: 9. CDR1 and CDR2 from the germline V gene are LNHDA and SQIVND (reference sequence). The CDR3 is 16 amino acids. CDR3 loop: CASSATGQGRTGELFF. Written as DNA, the CDR3 is TGTGCCAGTAGTGCTACGGGACAGGGTCGAACCGGGGAGCTGTTTTTT. The whole variable domain, filled in from reference TRBV19 and TRBJ2-2, reads DGGITQSPKYLFRKEGQNVTLSCEQNLNHDAMYWYRQDPGQGLRLIYYSQIVNDFQKGDIAEGYSVSREKKESFPLTVTSAQKNPTAFYLCASSATGQGRTGELFFGEGSRLTVL.

This chain joins TRBV6-1 and TRBJ1-2; perhaps TRBD1 as D (5 bases). Looked up from germline, CDR1 is MNHNS and CDR2 is SASEGT. This CDR3 contains 14 residues. Trimming shortened V by 2 bases and J by 4 bases, and 11 bases separated the two germline ends. The CDR3 region is CASSELGEGYGYTF. Written as DNA, the CDR3 is TGTGCCAGCAGTGAACTGGGGGAGGGCTATGGCTACACCTTC.